This T cell receptor (beta chain) comes out of a study of cytomegalovirus exposure and HLA in healthy donors. As for the study in general: About 77 million unique TCRs from HLA-typed donors made up an early data release.

Broader study findings: Researchers had no immune exposure information except CMV serostatus available. According to an earlier analysis, most TCR beta V segments yielded productive rearrangements about 87% or about 30% of the time.

As regards this clone: Its antigen is currently unknown.

The study ran its PCR with 60 Vbeta and 13 Jbeta primers. Here immunoSEQ multiplex PCR was the method, and the copy in TCRdb shows in-frame clones only, minus some. This sample's table has under 90,000 clones. Germline CDR1 and CDR2: SQVTM and ANQGSEA. The CDR3 contains 16 residues. Germline trimming cut 4 bases from V and 4 bases from J; bases unmatched to any gene: 13. This receptor was identified in a man in his fifties or sixties in good health and CMV-seropositive. The sequencing sample was made of PBMCs. The chain carries TRBV29-1 and TRBJ1-2; 9 positions agree with TRBD1. The CDR3 protein is CSVARDRALTGYGYTF. CDR3 coding DNA: TGCAGCGTTGCCCGGGACAGGGCCCTTACGGGCTATGGCTACACCTTC.